Shown below are 18 T cell receptor beta chains from a single sample sequenced in a study of shared clonotypes between healthy human individuals. Here immunoSEQ multiplex PCR was the method, and the copy in TCRdb shows in-frame clones only, minus some. The sample includes hundreds of thousands of clones, 60% to 75% of them seen just once. Sequenced sample: memory CD4+ T cells sorted from blood. Specified subset: CD45RA-negative fraction. The receptors were sampled from a woman aged 30 to 39 in good health.

The chain combines TRBV7-2 with TRBJ2-3; TRBD2 aligns across 10 bases. Germline loops: CDR1 SGHTA, CDR2 FQGNSA. Losses at the gene ends were 4 bases for V and 2 bases for J; bases not matched to a gene: 9. The length of the CDR3 is 17 residues. The CDR3, as DNA: TGTGCCAGCAGCTCAACGGGACTAGCGATCCCCACAGATACGCAGTATTTT. Its translation is CASSSTGLAIPTDTQYF.

This clone was counted between two and nine times. CDR3 loop: CASSPTSSAQYF. CDR3 nucleotide sequence: TGTGCCAGCAGCCCAACTAGCTCAGCGCAGTATTTT. The V and J genes are TRBV11-1 and TRBJ2-3; weak D call: TRBD2 (6 bases). Trimming shortened V by 5 bases and J by 10 bases, and 13 bases separated the two germline ends. The CDR3 length is 12 residues. Germline values: CDR1 SGHAT, CDR2 FQDESV (reference sequence).

The V and J genes are TRBV5-4 and TRBJ2-1; perhaps TRBD2 as D (7 bases). With 0 bases removed from V and 5 bases from J, the gap between germline ends came to 15 bases. The germline V gene has CDR1 SGHNT and CDR2 YYREEE (reference sequence). The CDR3 spans 16 residues. CDR3 amino acids: CASSLGGGALNNEQFF. The CDR3 nucleotides are TGTGCCAGCAGCTTGGGTGGGGGGGCGCTTAACAATGAGCAGTTCTTC. Based on the CDR3 plus reference TRBV5-4 and TRBJ2-1, the full variable domain is ETGVTQSPTHLIKTRGQQVTLRCSSQSGHNTVSWYQQALGQGPQFIFQYYREEENGRGNFPPRFSGLQFPNYSSELNVNALELDDSALYLCASSLGGGALNNEQFFGPGTRLTVL.

The CDR3 loop is CASGRGATNEKLFF. The CDR3 DNA sequence: TGTGCCAGCGGACGGGGAGCAACTAATGAAAAACTGTTTTTT. V gene TRBV28 combines with J gene TRBJ1-4; no firm D call. Deletions cut 8 bases from V and 0 bases from J, with 10 bases between. The CDR3 runs to 14 residues. Per germline, CDR1 MDHEN and CDR2 SYDVKM.

Here the CDR3 reads CASSDNPGTNTEAFF. In DNA form, the CDR3 reads TGTGCCAGTAGTGACAACCCAGGGACCAACACTGAAGCTTTCTTT. This chain connects TRBV19 to TRBJ1-1; D may be TRBD1 (5 bases). The CDR3 runs 15 residues. Germline-derived CDR1 and CDR2 are LNHDA and SQIVND (reference sequence). V was pared by 5 bases and J by 2 bases, with 15 bases between.

The chain uses TRBV19 and TRBJ1-5; D is unresolved. Germline V gene sequence: CDR1 LNHDA, CDR2 SQIVND (reference sequence). With 8 bases removed from V and 0 bases from J, the gap between germline ends came to 11 bases. The CDR3 loop spans 14 amino acids. CDR3 loop: CASSPVHSNQPQHF. The CDR3 DNA follows: TGTGCCAGTTCTCCGGTCCATAGCAATCAGCCCCAGCATTTT.

This chain joins TRBV20-1 and TRBJ2-5; TRBD2 might be the D (5 bases). Germline CDR1 is DFQATT and CDR2 is SNEGSKA (reference sequence). The CDR3 consists of 11 residues. V dropped 7 bases and J dropped 5 bases, with 11 bases sitting between them. The CDR3 reads CSVMGVETQYF. CDR3 sequence (DNA): TGCAGTGTTATGGGAGTGGAGACCCAGTACTTC.

This clone has a single count. The chain recombines TRBV6-5 with TRBJ1-3; D remains unclear. Germline V gives CDR1 MNHEY, CDR2 SVGAGI. The CDR3 spans 11 residues. V was clipped by 3 bases and J by 7 bases, with 4 bases between them. CDR3 bases: TGTGCCAGCAGTTATCTTAACACCATATATTTT. It codes for CASSYLNTIYF.

The V gene is TRBV5-1, the J gene TRBJ1-4, with D hard to call. Germline CDR1 is SGHRS and CDR2 is YFSETQ. V gave up 2 bases and J gave up 10 bases, with 6 bases separating them. The CDR3 covers 11 residues. CDR3 sequence (DNA): TGCGCCAGCAGCTTTCGCGGAAAACTGTTTTTT. It translates to CASSFRGKLFF.

The chain recombines TRBV5-1 with TRBJ2-1, with 7 bases identical to TRBD2. Germline CDR1 reads SGHRS; CDR2 reads YFSETQ. J was trimmed by 2 bases and V by 0 bases; bases with no gene match: 2. CDR3 length: 15 residues. The CDR3 here is CASSLDTSAYNEQFF. Here the CDR3 DNA reads TGCGCCAGCAGCTTGGATACTAGCGCCTACAATGAGCAGTTCTTC.

This clone has a single count. The rearrangement links TRBV5-1 to TRBJ2-5; perhaps TRBD1 as D (6 bases). The CDR3 covers 15 residues. In germline, CDR1 is SGHRS, CDR2 YFSETQ. V lost 1 base, J lost 1 base, and 11 bases lay in between. The CDR3 protein is CASSLTGRLQETQYF. CDR3 DNA sequence: TGCGCCAGCAGCTTGACAGGGCGGCTCCAAGAGACCCAGTACTTC.

This rearrangement joins TRBV28 to TRBJ2-7; tentatively, D is TRBD1 or TRBD2 (5 bases each). The CDR3 length is 15 residues. The V gene lost 6 bases and the J gene lost 1 base, with 16 bases spanning the gap. The germline V gene has CDR1 MDHEN and CDR2 SYDVKM. CDR3 loop: CASSDPGWGSYEQYF. CDR3 nucleotide sequence: TGTGCCAGCAGCGACCCTGGCTGGGGGTCCTACGAGCAGTACTTC.

About this clone: The sample carries other DNA sequences with the same CDR3. The chain carries TRBV5-1 and TRBJ1-4; no reliable D call. This CDR3 comprises 14 residues. Germline V gene data show CDR1 as SGHRS and CDR2 as YFSETQ. Trimming shortened V by 0 bases and J by 2 bases, and 5 bases separated the two germline ends. CDR3 sequence reads: CASSLGQTNEKLFF. DNA of the CDR3: TGCGCCAGCAGCTTGGGCCAGACTAATGAAAAACTGTTTTTT.

This clone was seen once. The chain carries TRBV25-1 and TRBJ1-2; no firm D call. Between the trimmed V and J ends, which lost 3 bases and 8 bases, there was a span of 25 bases. Germline-derived CDR1 and CDR2 are MGHDK and SYGVNS. The CDR3 runs to 17 residues. The CDR3 DNA reads as TGTGCCAGCAGTGATCTCCTAGCCAGGACTGGGAGCGGAGGCTACACCTTC. This codes for CASSDLLARTGSGGYTF.

V gene TRBV7-6 combines with J gene TRBJ2-3, with 10 bases identical to TRBD2. The CDR3 is 14 residues long. Germline-derived CDR1 and CDR2 are SGHVS and FNYEAQ. The V gene end was trimmed by 2 bases and the J gene end by 6 bases; junction bases not matched to a gene: 2. In DNA, the CDR3 is TGTGCCAGCAGCTTACTAGCGGGAGCCGATACGCAGTATTTT. Its translation: CASSLLAGADTQYF.

The chain links TRBV5-1 to TRBJ2-3, with 11 nucleotides matching TRBD2. The CDR3 has 15 amino acids. Germline V gene data show CDR1 as SGHRS and CDR2 as YFSETQ. V gave up 4 bases and J gave up 6 bases; unmatched junction bases: 7. CDR3 loop: CASSAGLAGGDTQYF. The CDR3 region has the DNA TGCGCCAGCAGCGCCGGACTAGCGGGTGGCGATACGCAGTATTTT.

The rearrangement uses TRBV5-1 and TRBJ1-1; D is unclear. Germline loops: CDR1 SGHRS, CDR2 YFSETQ. There are 11 residues in the CDR3. Trimming removed 4 bases from V and 3 bases from J, with 4 bases in between. This chain's CDR3 is CASSTDTEAFF. The CDR3 DNA reads as TGCGCCAGCAGCACGGACACTGAAGCTTTCTTT.

The chain couples TRBV18 to TRBJ2-7; possibly TRBD1 for D (5 bases). V dropped 3 bases and J dropped 4 bases, with 13 bases sitting between them. Germline V gene lookup returns CDR1 KGHSH and CDR2 LQKENI. This CDR3 comprises 14 residues. In nucleotides, the CDR3 is TGTGCCAGCTCACCGCCATTGGCAGGGTACGAGCAGTACTTC. Its translation is CASSPPLAGYEQYF.